This T cell receptor (beta chain) was recovered during a study of T cell responses to AZD1222 COVID-19 vaccine. The study's findings and limits: In a largely white British group with more females than males, clonal diversity was possibly underestimated.

Worth noting for this clone: Its antigen is still unknown.

The CDR3 is 14 residues long. Between the trimmed V and J ends, which lost 2 bases and 5 bases, there was a span of 12 bases. CDR1 is SEHNR and CDR2 is FQNEAQ in the germline V gene (reference sequence). Sequenced by immunoSEQ multiplex PCR; TCRdb stores in-frame clones only, minus some. The sample records under 120,000 clones, nearly 90% being singletons. V and J are TRBV7-9 and TRBJ1-1; no clear D gene. Sequenced material: peripheral blood, taken 28 days after the second AZD1222 dose. This TCR was sampled from an adult who received the AZD1222 COVID-19 vaccine. For the CDR3, the DNA is TGTGCCAGCAGCTTAACCTGGACGGGGACTGAAGCTTTCTTT. This sequence encodes CASSLTWTGTEAFF.